One and the same sample provided the 6 T cell receptor beta chains below, sequenced in a study of blood T cells in healthy people across ages. The use of a sample-barcoded 5' primer and a J-beta primer mix characterized a second PCR of roughly 6 to 11 cycles. TCRdb fed the 5' RACE reads into MiXCR, producing one record per CDR3 protein. The sample shows some 780,000 distinct CDR3 sequences, 45% to 70% of them seen only once. Material for sequencing was blood. The receptors derive from a man between 35 and 55 years old in good health.

CDR3 sequence (DNA): TGTGCCAGCAGAGTCGGCCCGAACACTGAAGCTTTCTTT. Protein product: CASRVGPNTEAFF. The rearrangement uses TRBV6-5 and TRBJ1-1, with D unresolved. V lost 6 bases to trimming and J lost 1 base, with 9 bases between them. This CDR3 region has 13 residues. The germline CDR1 and CDR2 sequences are MNHEY and SVGAGI.

The CDR3 loop is CATTLNTEAFF. CDR3 nucleotides: TGTGCCACAACACTGAACACTGAAGCTTTCTTT. The rearrangement joins TRBV2 to TRBJ1-1; no firm D call. Germline CDR1 reads SNHLY; CDR2 reads FYNNEI. Trimming pared 10 bases from V and 0 bases from J, leaving 6 bases between. The CDR3 spans 11 residues.

The chain links TRBV5-1 to TRBJ2-4, with D hard to call. The CDR3 totals 14 residues. Trimming removed 0 bases from V and 5 bases from J, with 9 bases in between. The germline V gene encodes CDR1 SGHRS and CDR2 YFSETQ. The CDR3 loop reads CASSLATGQNIQYF. CDR3 DNA: TGCGCCAGCAGCTTGGCCACGGGCCAAAACATTCAGTACTTC.

The genes are TRBV29-1 and TRBJ2-5, with D possibly TRBD1 on 5 matching bases. Judging by the DNA end, TRBJ2-1 fits better; the J call may be wrong. The CDR3 runs 12 residues. Germline V CDR1 and CDR2: SQVTM, ANQGSEA. The CDR3 protein is CSAGLGQETQFF. The CDR3 nucleotides read TGCAGCGCAGGGTTGGGGCAAGAGACCCAGTTCTTC.

V is TRBV11-2 and J is TRBJ1-5, with 7 bases matching TRBD1. Trimming at V came to 5 bases and at J to 3 bases, leaving 4 bases not matched to a gene. Germline CDR1 reads SGHAT; CDR2 reads FQNNGV. This CDR3 comprises 14 residues. CDR3 DNA: TGTGCCAGCAGCCCGACAGGGTTCAATCAGCCCCAGCATTTT. It encodes CASSPTGFNQPQHF.

Remarks on this clonotype: It may be a read error: a sequence one base away is much more abundant. The CDR3 coding sequence is TGTGCCAGCAGCCCAGCCCTAGCGGGTGGTTTTGGGGAGCAGTACTTC. This sequence encodes CASSPALAGGFGEQYF. The chain couples TRBV11-2 to TRBJ2-5, with 8 bases identical to TRBD2. The CDR3 totals 16 residues. In germline, CDR1 is SGHAT, CDR2 FQNNGV. With 5 bases clipped from V and 11 bases from J, the junction kept 19 bases outside the gene matches.